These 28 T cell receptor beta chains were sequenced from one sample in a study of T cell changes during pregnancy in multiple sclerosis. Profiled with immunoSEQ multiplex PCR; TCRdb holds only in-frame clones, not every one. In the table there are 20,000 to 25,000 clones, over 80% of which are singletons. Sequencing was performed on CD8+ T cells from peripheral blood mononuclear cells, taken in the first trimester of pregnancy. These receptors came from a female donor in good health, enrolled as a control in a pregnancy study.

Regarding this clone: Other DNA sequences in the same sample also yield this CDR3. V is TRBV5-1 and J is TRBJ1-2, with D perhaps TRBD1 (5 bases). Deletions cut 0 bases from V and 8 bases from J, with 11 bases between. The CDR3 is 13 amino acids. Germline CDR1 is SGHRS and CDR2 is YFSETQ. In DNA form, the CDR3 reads TGCGCCAGCAGCTTGGAAGGGGCGGGGGGCTACACCTTC. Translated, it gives CASSLEGAGGYTF.

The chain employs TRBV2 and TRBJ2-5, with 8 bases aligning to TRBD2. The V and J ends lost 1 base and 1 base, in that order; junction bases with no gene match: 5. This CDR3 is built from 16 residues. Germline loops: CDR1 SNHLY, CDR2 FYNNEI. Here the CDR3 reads CASSEVVAGPQETQYF. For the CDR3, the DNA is TGTGCCAGCAGTGAAGTCGTAGCGGGGCCCCAAGAGACCCAGTACTTC.

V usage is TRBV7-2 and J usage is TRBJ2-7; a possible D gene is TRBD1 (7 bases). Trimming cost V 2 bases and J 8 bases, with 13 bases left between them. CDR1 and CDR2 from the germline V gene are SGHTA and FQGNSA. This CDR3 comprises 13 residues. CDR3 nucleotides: TGTGCCAGCAGCTTACGGCGGGACAGCAAGCAGTACTTC. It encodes CASSLRRDSKQYF.

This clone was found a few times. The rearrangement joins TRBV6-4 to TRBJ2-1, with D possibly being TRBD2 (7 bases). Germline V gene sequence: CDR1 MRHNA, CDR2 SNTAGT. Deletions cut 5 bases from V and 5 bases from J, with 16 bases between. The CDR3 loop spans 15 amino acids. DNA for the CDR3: TGTGCCAGCAGTCCCATGGGGGGGGCAAACAATGAGCAGTTCTTC. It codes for CASSPMGGANNEQFF.

This chain's CDR3 is CSVERGYEQYF. CDR3 sequence (DNA): TGCAGCGTTGAGCGGGGGTACGAGCAGTACTTC. The rearrangement uses TRBV29-1 and TRBJ2-7; 7 bases match TRBD2. This CDR3 region has 11 residues. Germline loops: CDR1 SQVTM, CDR2 ANQGSEA. The junction had 0 bases not matched to a gene; V was cut back by 3 bases and J by 4 bases.

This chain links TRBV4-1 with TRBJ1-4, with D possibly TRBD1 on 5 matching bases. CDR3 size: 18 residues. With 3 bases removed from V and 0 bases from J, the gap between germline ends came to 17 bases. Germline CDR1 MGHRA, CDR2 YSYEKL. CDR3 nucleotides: TGCGCCAGCAGCCAGGAAGGGACTGTCGACCCAACTAATGAAAAACTGTTTTTT. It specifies CASSQEGTVDPTNEKLFF.

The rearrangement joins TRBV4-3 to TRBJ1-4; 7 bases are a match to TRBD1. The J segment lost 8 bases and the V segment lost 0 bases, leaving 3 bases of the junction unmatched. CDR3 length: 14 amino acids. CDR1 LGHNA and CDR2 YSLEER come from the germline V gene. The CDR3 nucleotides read TGCGCCAGCAGCCAAGATACCAGGGGGGAAAAACTGTTTTTT. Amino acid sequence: CASSQDTRGEKLFF.

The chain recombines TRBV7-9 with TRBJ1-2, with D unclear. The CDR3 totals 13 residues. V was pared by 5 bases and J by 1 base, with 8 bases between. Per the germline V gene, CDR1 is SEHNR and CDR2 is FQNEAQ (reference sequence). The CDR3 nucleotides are TGTGCCAGCAGCGCCAGGATTAACTATGGCTACACCTTC. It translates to CASSARINYGYTF.

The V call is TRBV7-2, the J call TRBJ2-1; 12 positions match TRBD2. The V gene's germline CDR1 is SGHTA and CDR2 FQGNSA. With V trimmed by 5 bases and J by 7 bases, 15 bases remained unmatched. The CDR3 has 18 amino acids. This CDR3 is CASSPEVPLAGGWNEQFF. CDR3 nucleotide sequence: TGTGCCAGCAGCCCCGAGGTGCCTCTAGCGGGGGGGTGGAATGAGCAGTTCTTC.

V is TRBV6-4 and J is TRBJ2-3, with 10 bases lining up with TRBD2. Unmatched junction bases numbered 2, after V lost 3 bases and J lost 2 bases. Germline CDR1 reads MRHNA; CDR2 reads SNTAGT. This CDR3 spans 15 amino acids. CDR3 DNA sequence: TGTGCCAGCAGTGAGGGGACTAGCGACACAGATACGCAGTATTTT. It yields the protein CASSEGTSDTDTQYF.

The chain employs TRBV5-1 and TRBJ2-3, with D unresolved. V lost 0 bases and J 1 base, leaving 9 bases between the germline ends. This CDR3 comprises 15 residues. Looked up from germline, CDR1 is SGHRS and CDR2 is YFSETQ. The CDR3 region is CASSLATQGTDTQYF. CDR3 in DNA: TGCGCCAGCAGCTTGGCCACCCAGGGCACAGATACGCAGTATTTT.

The CDR3 here is CASSIQKGAATEAFF. DNA for the CDR3: TGTGCCAGTAGTATTCAGAAGGGGGCGGCCACTGAAGCTTTCTTT. The chain combines TRBV19 with TRBJ1-1; 7 nucleotides line up with TRBD1. After removal of 3 bases from V and 4 bases from J, the junction contained 8 bases not matched to a gene. The CDR3 extends over 15 amino acids. Germline V gene data show CDR1 as LNHDA and CDR2 as SQIVND (reference sequence).

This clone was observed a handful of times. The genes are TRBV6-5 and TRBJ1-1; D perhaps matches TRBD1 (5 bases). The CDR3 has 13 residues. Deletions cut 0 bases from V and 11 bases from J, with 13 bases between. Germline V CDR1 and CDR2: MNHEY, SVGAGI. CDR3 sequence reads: CASSYSIWEGAFF. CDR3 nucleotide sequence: TGTGCCAGCAGTTACTCGATTTGGGAGGGGGCTTTCTTT.

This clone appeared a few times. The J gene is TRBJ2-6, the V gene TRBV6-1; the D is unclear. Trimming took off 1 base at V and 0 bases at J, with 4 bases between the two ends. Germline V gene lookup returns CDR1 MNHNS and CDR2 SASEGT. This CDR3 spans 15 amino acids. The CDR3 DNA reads TGTGCCAGCAGTGAAGGGGCCTCTGGGGCCAACGTCCTGACTTTC. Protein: CASSEGASGANVLTF.

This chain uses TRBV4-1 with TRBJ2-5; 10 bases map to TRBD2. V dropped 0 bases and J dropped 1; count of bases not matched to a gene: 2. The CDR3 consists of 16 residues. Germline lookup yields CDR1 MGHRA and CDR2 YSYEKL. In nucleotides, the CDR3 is TGCGCCAGCAGCCAAGATGGGACTAGCGCCCAAGAGACCCAGTACTTC. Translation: CASSQDGTSAQETQYF.

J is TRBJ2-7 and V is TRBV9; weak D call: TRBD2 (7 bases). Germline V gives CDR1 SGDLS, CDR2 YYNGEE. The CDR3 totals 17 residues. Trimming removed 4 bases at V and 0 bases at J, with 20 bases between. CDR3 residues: CASSPRGAGVNSYEQYF. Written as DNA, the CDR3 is TGTGCCAGCAGCCCCCGGGGGGCGGGGGTAAACTCCTACGAGCAGTACTTC.

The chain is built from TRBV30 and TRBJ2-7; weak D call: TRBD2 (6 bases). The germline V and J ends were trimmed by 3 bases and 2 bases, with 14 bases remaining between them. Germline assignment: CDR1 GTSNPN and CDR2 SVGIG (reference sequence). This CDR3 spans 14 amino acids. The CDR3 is CAWSQRLGTYEQYF. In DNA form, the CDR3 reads TGTGCCTGGAGCCAGAGACTAGGGACCTACGAGCAGTACTTC.

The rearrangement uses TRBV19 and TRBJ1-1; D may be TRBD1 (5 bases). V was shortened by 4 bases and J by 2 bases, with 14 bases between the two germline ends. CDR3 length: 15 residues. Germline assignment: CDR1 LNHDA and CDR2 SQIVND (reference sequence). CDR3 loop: CASSNLGGANTEAFF. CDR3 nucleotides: TGTGCCAGTAGTAACCTCGGCGGGGCTAACACTGAAGCTTTCTTT.

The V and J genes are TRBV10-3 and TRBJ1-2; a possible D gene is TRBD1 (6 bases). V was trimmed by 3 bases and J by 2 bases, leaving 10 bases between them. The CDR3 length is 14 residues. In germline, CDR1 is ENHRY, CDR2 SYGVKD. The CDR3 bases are TGTGCCATCAGTGATTCCGGGACAAACTATGGCTACACCTTC. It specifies CAISDSGTNYGYTF.

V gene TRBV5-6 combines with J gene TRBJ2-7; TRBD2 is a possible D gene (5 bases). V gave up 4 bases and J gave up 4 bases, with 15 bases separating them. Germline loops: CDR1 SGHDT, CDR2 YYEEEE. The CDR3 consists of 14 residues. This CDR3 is CASSPDGMGYEQYF. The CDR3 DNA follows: TGTGCCAGCAGCCCGGACGGGATGGGGTACGAGCAGTACTTC.

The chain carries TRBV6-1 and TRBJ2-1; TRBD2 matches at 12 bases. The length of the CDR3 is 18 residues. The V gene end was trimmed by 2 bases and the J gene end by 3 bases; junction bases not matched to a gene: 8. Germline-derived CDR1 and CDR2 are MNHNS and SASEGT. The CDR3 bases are TGTGCCAGCAGTGAACCTAGCGGGGGGGTGAACTTCTACAATGAGCAGTTCTTC. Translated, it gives CASSEPSGGVNFYNEQFF.

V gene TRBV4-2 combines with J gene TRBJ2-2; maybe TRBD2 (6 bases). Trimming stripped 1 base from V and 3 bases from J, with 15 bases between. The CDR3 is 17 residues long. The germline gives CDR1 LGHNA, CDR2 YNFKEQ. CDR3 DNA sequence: TGTGCCAGCAGCCAAGGGGGGGAAGGGGAACACACCGGGGAGCTGTTTTTT. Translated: CASSQGGEGEHTGELFF.

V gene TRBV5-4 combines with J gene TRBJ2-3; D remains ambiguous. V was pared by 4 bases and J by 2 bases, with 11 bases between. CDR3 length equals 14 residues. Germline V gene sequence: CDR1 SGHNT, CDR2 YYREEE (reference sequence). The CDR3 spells CASSKESTTDTQYF. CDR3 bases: TGTGCCAGCAGCAAAGAGTCTACCACAGATACGCAGTATTTT.

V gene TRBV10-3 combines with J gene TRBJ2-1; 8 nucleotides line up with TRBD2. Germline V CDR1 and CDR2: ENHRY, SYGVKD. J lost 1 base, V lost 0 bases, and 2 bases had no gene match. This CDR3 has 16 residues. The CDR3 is CAISESGTSSYNEQFF. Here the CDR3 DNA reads TGTGCCATCAGTGAGTCCGGGACTAGTTCCTACAATGAGCAGTTCTTC.

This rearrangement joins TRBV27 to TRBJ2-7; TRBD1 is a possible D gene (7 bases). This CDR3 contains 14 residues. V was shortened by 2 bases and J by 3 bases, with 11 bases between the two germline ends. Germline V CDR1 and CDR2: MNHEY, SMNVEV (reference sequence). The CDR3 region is CASSLGRGDYEQYF. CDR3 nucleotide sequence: TGTGCCAGCAGTTTAGGCAGGGGGGACTACGAGCAGTACTTC.

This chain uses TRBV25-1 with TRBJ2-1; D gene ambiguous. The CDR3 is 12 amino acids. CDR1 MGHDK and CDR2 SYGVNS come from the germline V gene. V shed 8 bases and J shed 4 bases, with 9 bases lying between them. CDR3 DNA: TGTGCCAGCCTAATTAATTACAATGAGCAGTTCTTC. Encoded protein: CASLINYNEQFF.

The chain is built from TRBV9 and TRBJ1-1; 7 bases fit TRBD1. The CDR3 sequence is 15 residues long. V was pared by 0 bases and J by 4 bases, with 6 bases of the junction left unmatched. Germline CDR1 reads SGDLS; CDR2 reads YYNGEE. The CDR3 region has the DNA TGTGCCAGCAGCGTAGCCAGACAGGGTTTCACTGAAGCTTTCTTT. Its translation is CASSVARQGFTEAFF.

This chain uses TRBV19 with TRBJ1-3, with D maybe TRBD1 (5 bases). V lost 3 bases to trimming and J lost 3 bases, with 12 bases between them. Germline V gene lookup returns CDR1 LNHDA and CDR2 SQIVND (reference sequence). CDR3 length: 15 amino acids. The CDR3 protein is CASSISRASGNTIYF. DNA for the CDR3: TGTGCCAGTAGTATCTCCAGGGCGAGTGGAAACACCATATATTTT.